These 30 T cell receptor beta chains were all obtained from the same sample, sequenced in a study of read filtering for tumor transcriptome and immune sequencing. Molecular barcoded adaptors covering alpha/delta and beta/gamma chains were used on approximately 400 ng RNA. TCRdb redid the calling of the reads with MiXCR, one entry per CDR3 protein. Of 60,000 to 80,000 distinct CDR3 sequences in the sample, approximately 13% are singletons; the top ten hold under 55%. Source material: a population of CD138-negative cells sorted from bone marrow. The receptors here all came from a donor aged 40 or over with multiple myeloma.

This clonotype was counted at least ten times. The rearrangement joins TRBV20-1 to TRBJ1-1; no clear D. The CDR3 has 12 residues. Germline V gene lookup returns CDR1 DFQATT and CDR2 SNEGSKA (reference sequence). Trimming removed 3 bases from V and 1 base from J, with 6 bases in between. In nucleotides, the CDR3 is TGCAGTGCTAGGATCCCGAACACTGAAGCTTTCTTT. Its translation: CSARIPNTEAFF.

Details on this clonotype: Compared with germline, one end of the junction differs, possibly owing to a read error. The chain has TRBV7-2 and TRBJ2-2; D is ambiguous. The CDR3 runs to 15 residues. The V gene's germline CDR1 is SGHTA and CDR2 FQGNSA. The CDR3 sequence is CAGSLVAGNTGELFF. The CDR3 DNA is TGTGCCGGCAGCTTAGTAGCAGGGAACACCGGGGAGCTGTTTTTT. The whole variable domain, remainder taken from reference TRBV7-2 and TRBJ2-2, is GAGVSQSPSNKVTEKGKDVELRCDPISGHTALYWYRQSLGQGLEFLIYFQGNSAPDKSGLPSDRFSAERTGGSVSTLTIQRTQQEDSAVYLCAGSLVAGNTGELFFGEGSRLTVL.

This clonotype occurred once. This could be a read error, since a much larger clone is one nucleotide away. CDR3 DNA sequence: TGTGCCGGCAATCCGTACAACACCGGGGAGCTGTTTTTT. It encodes CAGNPYNTGELFF. The chain is built from TRBV28 and TRBJ2-2; no reliable D call. Germline lookup yields CDR1 MDHEN and CDR2 SYDVKM. V was shortened by 11 bases and J by 2 bases, with 12 bases between the two germline ends. The CDR3 is 13 residues long.

The chain links TRBV7-9 to TRBJ1-1; D gene uncertain. Trimming pared 1 base from V and 7 bases from J, leaving 10 bases between. The germline CDR1 and CDR2 sequences are SEHNR and FQNEAQ (reference sequence). This CDR3 is 13 amino acids long. The CDR3 nucleotides are TGTGCCAGCAGCTTAGAGTTGATGAATGAAGCTTTCTTT. It is translated as CASSLELMNEAFF.

Remarks on this clonotype: A much larger clone differs by one base, so this may be a read error. The V gene is TRBV6-2 or TRBV6-3, the J gene TRBJ2-7; 7 positions match TRBD2. The CDR3 runs 14 residues. Germline CDR1 is MNHEY and CDR2 is SVGEGT. This CDR3 is CAGSEREPTYEQYF. The DNA for the CDR3 is TGTGCCGGCAGCGAGCGGGAACCGACCTACGAGCAGTACTTC.

In its sample, this clonotype was seen many times. This chain links TRBV12-3 or TRBV12-4 with TRBJ2-1; D possibly corresponds to TRBD2 (6 bases). This CDR3 spans 13 amino acids. V gave up 4 bases and J gave up 10 bases, with 14 bases separating them. CDR3 in DNA: TGTGCCAGCAGTTCCGGACTACCTCCCGAGCAGTTCTTC. Its translation is CASSSGLPPEQFF.

The sample holds many counts of this clonotype. This chain links TRBV5-1 with TRBJ2-3; D may be TRBD2 (5 bases). This CDR3 comprises 18 residues. The germline V and J ends were trimmed by 4 bases and 3 bases, with 24 bases remaining between them. CDR1 is SGHRS and CDR2 is YFSETQ in the germline V gene. CDR3: CASSPGRGASFRTDTQYF. The CDR3 region has the DNA TGCGCCAGCAGCCCGGGTCGGGGAGCGAGTTTTAGAACAGATACGCAGTATTTT.

The table lists this clonotype with many counts. The rearrangement joins TRBV9 to TRBJ2-2; 15 bases align to TRBD2. Germline assignment: CDR1 SGDLS and CDR2 YYNGEE. V trimming: 4 bases; J trimming: 5 bases; junction bases outside the gene matches: 9. This CDR3 has 18 residues. The CDR3 reads CASSRSGLAGGGTGELFF. In DNA, the CDR3 is TGTGCCAGCAGCCGGTCGGGACTAGCGGGAGGCGGTACCGGGGAGCTGTTTTTT.

The chain employs TRBV7-8 and TRBJ2-5, with TRBD2 identical over 12 bases. V gave up 4 bases and J gave up 5 bases; unmatched junction bases: 11. The CDR3 runs 17 residues. Germline values: CDR1 SGHVS, CDR2 FQNEAQ. CDR3 residues: CASSSTASGRAMETQYF. DNA of the CDR3: TGTGCCAGCAGCTCCACGGCTAGCGGGAGGGCGATGGAGACCCAGTACTTC. Complete variable domain (other parts from reference TRBV7-8 and TRBJ2-5): GAGVSQSPRYKVAKRGQDVALRCDPISGHVSLFWYQQALGQGPEFLTYFQNEAQLDKSGLPSDRFFAERPEGSVSTLKIQRTQQEDSAVYLCASSSTASGRAMETQYFGPGTRLLVL.

V is TRBV24-1 and J is TRBJ2-7; tentatively, D is TRBD2 (5 bases). This CDR3 region has 13 residues. The germline gives CDR1 KGHDR, CDR2 SFDVKD. The germline V and J ends were trimmed by 10 bases and 0 bases, with 12 bases remaining between them. The DNA of the CDR3 is TGTGCCACGGCGAGTGGGAGCTCCTACGAGCAGTACTTC. It yields the protein CATASGSSYEQYF.

This clonotype was observed at least ten times. V usage is TRBV7-2 and J usage is TRBJ2-3, with 8 bases fitting TRBD1. The CDR3 loop spans 15 amino acids. CDR1 and CDR2 from the germline V gene are SGHTA and FQGNSA. After removal of 0 bases from V and 3 bases from J, the junction contained 2 bases not matched to a gene. The CDR3 nucleotides are TGTGCCAGCAGCTTAGCCAGGGGGCGGACAGATACGCAGTATTTT. This sequence encodes CASSLARGRTDTQYF.

This clonotype was counted at least ten times. V is TRBV11-3 and J is TRBJ2-3; 12 bases fit TRBD2. The CDR3 is 18 amino acids. In germline, CDR1 is SGHNT, CDR2 YENEEA. The V and J ends lost 0 bases and 3 bases, in that order; junction bases with no gene match: 7. CDR3 sequence reads: CASSLDARLAGATDTQYF. CDR3 nucleotide sequence: TGTGCCAGCAGCTTAGACGCCCGACTAGCGGGAGCGACAGATACGCAGTATTTT. Based on the CDR3 plus reference TRBV11-3 and TRBJ2-3, the full variable domain is EAGVVQSPRYKIIEKKQPVAFWCNPISGHNTLYWYLQNLGQGPELLIRYENEEAVDDSQLPKDRFSAERLKGVDSTLKIQPAELGDSAVYLCASSLDARLAGATDTQYFGPGTRLTVL.

This clonotype occurred many times. The CDR3 DNA sequence: TGTGCCAGCAGCCCAAAAAGCTCCTACGAGCAGTACTTC. Protein: CASSPKSSYEQYF. The chain employs TRBV9 and TRBJ2-7; D call uncertain. Trimming removed 4 bases at V and 0 bases at J, with 8 bases between. The CDR3 spans 13 residues. Per the germline V gene, CDR1 is SGDLS and CDR2 is YYNGEE.

This clonotype was counted ten times or more. CDR3 in DNA: TGCGCCAGCAGCTTTACCGGGACAGGGGAGACCCAGTACTTC. Translation gives CASSFTGTGETQYF. The chain recombines TRBV5-1 with TRBJ2-5; TRBD1 matches at 9 bases. Trimming cost V 2 bases and J 5 bases; bases outside gene matches: 4. Germline V gene sequence: CDR1 SGHRS, CDR2 YFSETQ. This CDR3 contains 14 residues.

This clonotype has a count of ten or more. This rearrangement joins TRBV29-1 to TRBJ2-3; D uncertain. Trimming removed 7 bases from V and 10 bases from J, with 18 bases in between. This CDR3 has 12 amino acids. CDR1 SQVTM and CDR2 ANQGSEA come from the germline V gene. CDR3: CSARHPPDPQYF. The CDR3 DNA reads TGCAGCGCAAGACACCCACCCGACCCGCAGTATTTT.

This clonotype was recorded at least ten times. This sequence joins TRBV5-1 and TRBJ2-3, with 9 bases matching TRBD1. The CDR3 is made up of 18 amino acids. V shed 0 bases, J shed 2 bases, and the junction held 10 bases outside the gene matches. Germline CDR1 is SGHRS and CDR2 is YFSETQ. CDR3 in amino acids: CASSLVRTGTGSTDTQYF. CDR3 sequence (DNA): TGCGCCAGCAGCTTGGTTAGAACCGGGACAGGGTCCACAGATACGCAGTATTTT.

The table lists this clonotype with many counts. The genes are TRBV9 and TRBJ2-3; tentatively, D is TRBD2 (6 bases). This CDR3 has 16 residues. CDR1 is SGDLS, CDR2 YYNGEE, per germline. V lost 0 bases and J 2 bases, leaving 13 bases between the germline ends. The CDR3 spells CASSVEAGRITDTQYF. The CDR3 DNA reads TGTGCCAGCAGCGTAGAAGCAGGGAGGATCACAGATACGCAGTATTTT.

Concerning this clonotype: Being one base from a much bigger clone, this may be a read error. This rearrangement joins TRBV10-3 to TRBJ2-5, with D hard to call. V was cut by 0 bases and J by 0 bases, with 5 bases left in between. The CDR3 spans 14 residues. Germline V CDR1 and CDR2: ENHRY, SYGVKD. This CDR3 is CAISESRDQETQYF. Here the CDR3 DNA reads TGTGCCATCAGTGAGTCTAGGGACCAAGAGACCCAGTACTTC.

This clonotype was recorded many times. The rearrangement joins TRBV7-2 to TRBJ2-1, with D hard to call. This CDR3 is 11 amino acids long. V was pared by 5 bases and J by 9 bases, with 8 bases between. Germline CDR1 and CDR2: SGHTA and FQGNSA. Here the CDR3 reads CASSPLSEQFF. The CDR3 nucleotides read TGTGCCAGCAGCCCTCTTAGTGAGCAGTTCTTC.

In regard to this clonotype: This may come from a read error, since a much larger clone is one base off. The conserved phenylalanine or tryptophan is not found at the CDR3 terminus, so this likely reflects a read error. The chain joins TRBV12-3 or TRBV12-4 to TRBJ2-7; TRBD1 matches at 9 bases. Trimming cost V 8 bases and J 2 bases; bases outside gene matches: 10. This CDR3 is 15 amino acids long. This CDR3 is CASGSGQGHTYEQYS. Written as DNA, the CDR3 is TGTGCCAGCGGTTCCGGACAGGGGCACACCTACGAGCAGTACTCC.

Here the CDR3 DNA reads TGTGCCAGCAGCCAAGAAGGAGGGTCCGGGACTAGCTTGGAGACCCAGTACTTC. It yields the protein CASSQEGGSGTSLETQYF. J is TRBJ2-5 and V is TRBV3-1; 9 nucleotides line up with TRBD2. Germline V gives CDR1 LGHDT, CDR2 YNNKEL (reference sequence). V trimming: 0 bases; J trimming: 5 bases; junction bases outside the gene matches: 13. The length of the CDR3 is 18 residues.

The table lists this clonotype with many counts. The chain carries TRBV5-1 and TRBJ2-3; possibly TRBD1 for D (6 bases). Germline V lookup: CDR1 SGHRS, CDR2 YFSETQ. The CDR3 is made up of 15 amino acids. The V end was cut by 0 bases, the J end by 6 bases, with 14 bases between. CDR3 coding DNA: TGCGCCAGCAGCTTGGTTACAGGGCCAGCCGATACGCAGTATTTT. It encodes CASSLVTGPADTQYF.

This clonotype was seen repeatedly, ten times or more. This chain uses TRBV29-1 with TRBJ2-2; 10 nucleotides agree with TRBD1. Germline CDR1 reads SQVTM; CDR2 reads ANQGSEA. The trim removed 7 bases at V and 8 bases at J, leaving 7 bases unmatched. The CDR3 spans 13 residues. The CDR3 coding sequence is TGCAGCGGACAGGGGGCGCTTCCTGGGGAGCTGTTTTTT. This encodes CSGQGALPGELFF.

This clonotype was observed many times. V is TRBV29-1 and J is TRBJ2-5, with 7 positions matching TRBD2. Germline-derived CDR1 and CDR2 are SQVTM and ANQGSEA. This CDR3 has 14 amino acids. Trimming removed 3 bases from V and 4 bases from J; junction bases left unmatched: 8. The chain's CDR3 is CSVEVMGGGETQYF. CDR3 coding DNA: TGCAGCGTTGAGGTGATGGGGGGGGGAGAGACCCAGTACTTC.

The sample holds many counts of this clonotype. This chain uses TRBV5-1 with TRBJ2-1, with 9 bases lining up with TRBD2. Per the germline V gene, CDR1 is SGHRS and CDR2 is YFSETQ. Trimming removed 0 bases from V and 5 bases from J; junction bases left unmatched: 18. The CDR3 is 20 amino acids. The chain's CDR3 is CASSLEPRRYGVAGDNEQFF. CDR3 coding DNA: TGCGCCAGCAGCTTGGAACCTCGCCGGTACGGGGTAGCGGGAGACAATGAGCAGTTCTTC.

This clonotype showed up many times. This chain links TRBV7-2 with TRBJ2-5, with TRBD2 matching 11 bases. Unmatched junction bases numbered 3, after V lost 1 base and J lost 2 bases. CDR3 size: 16 residues. Germline V lookup: CDR1 SGHTA, CDR2 FQGNSA. Here the CDR3 reads CASSLGRTSGQETQYF. CDR3 nucleotide sequence: TGTGCCAGCAGCTTAGGGCGGACTAGCGGGCAAGAGACCCAGTACTTC. Variable domain in full (rest from reference TRBV7-2 and TRBJ2-5): GAGVSQSPSNKVTEKGKDVELRCDPISGHTALYWYRQSLGQGLEFLIYFQGNSAPDKSGLPSDRFSAERTGGSVSTLTIQRTQQEDSAVYLCASSLGRTSGQETQYFGPGTRLLVL.

This clonotype was seen at least ten times. The V gene is TRBV6-6, the J gene TRBJ1-4; unclear D gene. This CDR3 is built from 16 residues. CDR1 is MNHNY and CDR2 is SVGAGI in the germline V gene (reference sequence). The V end was cut by 5 bases, the J end by 3 bases, with 16 bases between. In DNA form, the CDR3 reads TGTGCCAGCAGTGAAGGAGCCACGCTAGCTAATGAAAAACTGTTTTTT. Its protein product is CASSEGATLANEKLFF.

This clonotype was observed at least ten times. The V and J genes are TRBV19 and TRBJ2-1; D unresolved. Trimming left V 5 bases short and J 3 bases short, with 8 bases between. The CDR3 extends over 13 amino acids. The germline V gene encodes CDR1 LNHDA and CDR2 SQIVND (reference sequence). The DNA for the CDR3 is TGTGCCAGTAGTCGGCTGGTCTACAATGAGCAGTTCTTC. This codes for CASSRLVYNEQFF.

The sample holds many counts of this clonotype. The chain recombines TRBV20-1 with TRBJ1-1, with D possibly TRBD1 on 5 matching bases. CDR1 and CDR2 from the germline V gene are DFQATT and SNEGSKA (reference sequence). V dropped 0 bases and J dropped 1 base, with 12 bases sitting between them. The CDR3 runs 15 residues. The CDR3 spells CSAREIRGANTEAFF. The CDR3 DNA is TGCAGTGCTAGAGAAATTAGAGGGGCGAACACTGAAGCTTTCTTT.

A remark on this clonotype: A much larger clone differs by one base, so this may be a read error. V gene TRBV5-1 combines with J gene TRBJ2-2; TRBD2 might be the D (5 bases). The germline V gene encodes CDR1 SGHRS and CDR2 YFSETQ. This CDR3 is 14 amino acids long. CDR3 DNA sequence: TGCGCCAGCAGCTTGGGGCACTACACCGGGGAGCCGTTTTTT. It is translated as CASSLGHYTGEPFF.